These 21 T cell receptor beta chains were all obtained from the same sample, sequenced in a study of blood T cell repertoires in COVID-19. Repertoires were generated with immunoSEQ multiplex PCR, while TCRdb's copy carries only in-frame clones and drops some. The data show 100,000 to 150,000 clones, about 86% seen once. Sequencing was performed on peripheral blood. Receptors originate from a woman between 50 and 59 years old with acute or convalescent COVID-19.

The chain is built from TRBV7-2 and TRBJ2-1, with 8 bases aligning to TRBD2. The V and J ends lost 5 bases and 10 bases, in that order; junction bases with no gene match: 10. CDR1 is SGHTA and CDR2 is FQGNSA in the germline V gene. The CDR3 is 14 residues long. CDR3 sequence (DNA): TGTGCCAGCAGCCCAACCTCGGCTAGCGGGGAGCAGTTCTTC. Translating it yields CASSPTSASGEQFF.

The J gene is TRBJ2-3, the V gene TRBV5-1; possibly TRBD1 for D (6 bases). There are 19 residues in the CDR3. Germline assignment: CDR1 SGHRS and CDR2 YFSETQ. The V gene lost 0 bases and the J gene lost 2 bases, with 22 bases spanning the gap. The CDR3, as DNA: TGCGCCAGCAGCTTGGTCCCCCTACGTTGGGGGCGAAACACAGATACGCAGTATTTT. It codes for CASSLVPLRWGRNTDTQYF.

This chain connects TRBV18 to TRBJ1-1, with D perhaps TRBD1 (6 bases). The V gene's germline CDR1 is KGHSH and CDR2 LQKENI. The CDR3 has 14 residues. The V gene lost 5 bases and the J gene lost 1 base, with 11 bases spanning the gap. The CDR3: CASSDTGTNTEAFF. DNA for the CDR3: TGTGCCAGCTCAGATACAGGGACGAACACTGAAGCTTTCTTT.

The V and J genes are TRBV5-8 and TRBJ1-5, with 9 positions matching TRBD1. Germline values: CDR1 SGHTS, CDR2 YDEGEE. This CDR3 is 16 amino acids long. The junction had 2 bases not matched to a gene; V was cut back by 0 bases and J by 1 base. The CDR3, as DNA: TGTGCCAGCAGCTTGGACAGGGGGCAAAGCAATCAGCCCCAGCATTTT. This translates into CASSLDRGQSNQPQHF.

In this sample, this clone turned up once. The rearrangement joins TRBV3-1 (or the pseudogene TRBV3-2) to TRBJ1-5, with unresolved D. This CDR3 spans 20 amino acids. Germline loops: CDR1 LGHDT, CDR2 YNNKEL (reference sequence). V was cut by 5 bases and J by 3 bases, with 29 bases left in between. The CDR3, as DNA: TGTGCCAGCAGCAACCTTGGGCCGAGCGGCGCTGATAATTTCAATCAGCCCCAGCATTTT. Translating gives CASSNLGPSGADNFNQPQHF.

Points on this clone: Other DNA sequences in this specimen translate into the identical CDR3. The chain combines TRBV5-1 with TRBJ1-4; D is perhaps TRBD1 (6 bases). Germline V gene sequence: CDR1 SGHRS, CDR2 YFSETQ. CDR3 size: 14 residues. V was shortened by 1 base and J by 8 bases, with 12 bases between the two germline ends. The CDR3 coding sequence is TGCGCCAGCAGCTTGTTGGGGGCGGGCGAAAAACTGTTTTTT. Residues: CASSLLGAGEKLFF.

The rearrangement joins TRBV13 to TRBJ2-7; tentative D call: TRBD1 (6 bases). V was clipped by 5 bases and J by 0 bases, with 8 bases between them. In germline, CDR1 is PRHDT, CDR2 FYEKMQ (reference sequence). The CDR3 contains 13 residues. CDR3 sequence: CASSRDNSYEQYF. CDR3 DNA sequence: TGTGCCAGCAGCCGGGACAACTCCTACGAGCAGTACTTC. Variable domain in full (rest from reference TRBV13 and TRBJ2-7): AAGVIQSPRHLIKEKRETATLKCYPIPRHDTVYWYQQGPGQDPQFLISFYEKMQSDKGSIPDRFSAQQFSDYHSELNMSSLELGDSALYFCASSRDNSYEQYFGPGTRLTVT.

V is TRBV5-6 and J is TRBJ2-7, with 7 bases that match TRBD1. Germline CDR1 reads SGHDT; CDR2 reads YYEEEE. The V gene end was trimmed by 1 base and the J gene end by 2 bases; junction bases not matched to a gene: 0. This CDR3 contains 13 residues. The CDR3 sequence is CASSLQGAYEQYF. The CDR3 DNA sequence: TGTGCCAGCAGCTTGCAGGGGGCCTACGAGCAGTACTTC.

The J gene is TRBJ1-3, the V gene TRBV4-3; D is undetermined. V lost 0 bases and J lost 0, with 9 bases in between. This CDR3 has 16 amino acids. Germline values: CDR1 LGHNA, CDR2 YSLEER. CDR3 residues: CASSQDWSRSGNTIYF. The CDR3 region has the DNA TGCGCCAGCAGCCAAGATTGGAGCCGCTCTGGAAACACCATATATTTT.

This clone was seen only once. V gene TRBV19 combines with J gene TRBJ1-5, with D perhaps matching TRBD1 (5 bases). Germline-derived CDR1 and CDR2 are LNHDA and SQIVND (reference sequence). This CDR3 is built from 14 residues. V dropped 8 bases and J dropped 5 bases, with 16 bases sitting between them. CDR3: CASGPQGWDQPQHF. For the CDR3, the DNA is TGTGCCAGTGGGCCCCAGGGTTGGGATCAGCCCCAGCATTTT.

The rearrangement links TRBV7-2 to TRBJ2-1, with D perhaps matching TRBD1 (5 bases). The V and J ends lost 1 base and 8 bases respectively, with 18 bases between them. The CDR3 length is 16 residues. Looked up from germline, CDR1 is SGHTA and CDR2 is FQGNSA. The CDR3 here is CASSLVWTSGSHEQFF. In nucleotides, the CDR3 is TGTGCCAGCAGCTTAGTTTGGACATCAGGCTCTCATGAGCAGTTCTTC.

The V gene is TRBV7-2, the J gene TRBJ2-3; 7 bases agree with TRBD2. V lost 5 bases to trimming and J lost 0 bases; unmatched junction nucleotides: 8. Germline assignment: CDR1 SGHTA and CDR2 FQGNSA. The CDR3 is 16 residues long. CDR3 amino acids: CASSEGGSPSTDTQYF. CDR3 in DNA: TGTGCCAGCAGCGAGGGCGGGAGTCCTAGCACAGATACGCAGTATTTT.

The rearrangement joins TRBV6-5 to TRBJ2-1; 11 bases match TRBD2. This CDR3 is 15 amino acids long. The V gene's germline CDR1 is MNHEY and CDR2 SVGAGI. V was clipped by 6 bases and J by 7 bases; unmatched bases: 8. In DNA, the CDR3 is TGTGCCAGCAGGCCACGGTCTAGCGGGGGGAATGAGCAGTTCTTC. Its protein product is CASRPRSSGGNEQFF.

This clone was seen once. V usage is TRBV6-5 and J usage is TRBJ1-3, with a possible D match to TRBD1 (6 bases). V was shortened by 7 bases and J by 0 bases, with 13 bases between the two germline ends. Germline CDR1 is MNHEY and CDR2 is SVGAGI. This CDR3 is 15 amino acids long. The CDR3, as DNA: TGTGCCAGCAAAAGACAGGCATACTCTGGAAACACCATATATTTT. Its translation is CASKRQAYSGNTIYF.

The chain couples TRBV5-4 to TRBJ2-7; 13 bases are shared with TRBD2. This CDR3 comprises 17 residues. With V trimmed by 1 base and J by 3 bases, 7 bases remained unmatched. Germline assignment: CDR1 SGHNT and CDR2 YYREEE (reference sequence). The CDR3 DNA follows: TGTGCCAGCAGCTTGTCCCCCGGGACTAGCGGGGTCTACGAGCAGTACTTC. Encoded protein: CASSLSPGTSGVYEQYF.

The rearrangement uses TRBV10-3 and TRBJ1-1, with D possibly being TRBD1 (6 bases). In germline, CDR1 is ENHRY, CDR2 SYGVKD. The CDR3 is 16 amino acids. The V end was cut by 1 base, the J end by 1 base, with 13 bases between. The CDR3 DNA is TGTGCCATCAGTGAGTTTAGAGGGACACAGAACACTGAAGCTTTCTTT. As protein: CAISEFRGTQNTEAFF.

The chain couples TRBV7-5 to TRBJ2-1; the table calls TRBD2, which could not be checked here. TRBV7-5 is a documented pseudogene. The length of the CDR3 is 17 residues. As DNA, the CDR3 is TGTGTCAGAAGCTCTCAAAAGGAACCCTTCGCGGGAAATGAGCAGTTCTTC. This gives the protein CVRSSQKEPFAGNEQFF.

The chain carries TRBV9 and TRBJ2-1, with a possible D match to TRBD2 (5 bases). The CDR3 extends over 14 amino acids. CDR1 is SGDLS and CDR2 is YYNGEE in the germline V gene. The ends were cut back, 4 bases at V and 3 bases at J, with 11 bases in the middle. The CDR3 protein is CASSPSGLYNEQFF. The CDR3 DNA is TGTGCCAGCAGCCCTAGTGGACTCTACAATGAGCAGTTCTTC.

CDR3 coding DNA: TGTGCCAGTACTCCAGGGACTCATAAGGCCGAGCAGTACTTC. Translating it yields CASTPGTHKAEQYF. J is TRBJ2-7 and V is TRBV19; a weak D match, TRBD2 (6 bases). Germline V lookup: CDR1 LNHDA, CDR2 SQIVND (reference sequence). Trimming pared 7 bases from V and 6 bases from J, leaving 19 bases between. This CDR3 has 14 amino acids.

J is TRBJ1-1 and V is TRBV11-2; D is perhaps TRBD1 (6 bases). Germline V gene lookup returns CDR1 SGHAT and CDR2 FQNNGV. The CDR3 extends over 16 amino acids. V was trimmed by 3 bases and J by 0 bases, leaving 14 bases between them. As DNA, the CDR3 is TGTGCCAGCAGCTTGGGCAGGGGTTCCATGAACACTGAAGCTTTCTTT. This gives the protein CASSLGRGSMNTEAFF.

This chain links TRBV6-2 or TRBV6-3 with TRBJ2-1; TRBD1 is a possible D gene (5 bases). Germline lookup yields CDR1 MNHEY and CDR2 SVGEGT. The V end was cut by 5 bases, the J end by 2 bases, with 19 bases between. The CDR3 spans 17 residues. The CDR3 is CASSMVYLTDTYNEQFF. In DNA form, the CDR3 reads TGTGCCAGCAGTATGGTCTACCTTACGGACACCTACAATGAGCAGTTCTTC.